This T cell receptor (beta chain) was documented in a study of shared clonotypes between healthy human individuals. Study-wide results and caveats: Rarefaction revealed incomplete sorted-subset sequencing despite large depth.

Each donor was a Caucasian adult residing in Nashville, Tennessee. Replicate sorted-subset PCRs were loaded with approximately 200 ng DNA, tens of thousands of T cell genomes. Measured with immunoSEQ multiplex PCR; TCRdb has only the in-frame clones, and not every one. Of about 2.3 million clones in the sample, approximately 93% were seen once. The CDR3 has 15 amino acids. The germline gives CDR1 SGHTA, CDR2 FQGTGA. V gave up 5 bases and J gave up 0 bases, with 10 bases separating them. On this clone itself: Its antigen is unknown.

This receptor was obtained from a man aged 18 to 35 in good health. Some clones in this sample may be carry-over from other donors' samples. The J gene is TRBJ2-2, the V gene TRBV7-3; tentative D call: TRBD2 (5 bases). Sequences were obtained from naive CD4+ T cells from PBMCs. Noted subset: CD45RA+ positively selected. CDR3 sequence reads: CASSISVTNTGELFF. The CDR3 nucleotides are TGTGCCAGCAGCATTAGCGTGACGAACACCGGGGAGCTGTTTTTT.